This is a list of T cell receptor beta chains from one sample in a study of T cells after yellow fever vaccination. TCRdb fed the 5' RACE reads into MiXCR, producing one record per CDR3 protein. In the table there are around 340,000 distinct CDR3 sequences, about 9.5% of which are singletons. Source: PBMCs, taken on the day of the first yellow fever vaccination. These receptor sequences come from a man aged 18 to 29 who received the YFV17D yellow fever vaccine. CDR3s include the opening cysteine and the closing phenylalanine or tryptophan. Each record gives: D gene, J gene, CDR3 length, clone size, V gene, CDR3 protein. D genes are given only for firm matches. Clone size is given for some rows only: seen once, a few or many times, or a class if the clone is expanded.

.	TRBJ1-6	17	few	TRBV4-3	CASSQEWGFGERSPLHF
.	TRBJ1-1	13	many	TRBV12-3/TRBV12-4	CASSPQGATEAFF
.	TRBJ2-7	15	.	TRBV20-1	CSARDPRGPGYEQYF
.	TRBJ1-4	14	few	TRBV7-6	CASSLDLLGEKLFF
TRBD1	TRBJ1-5	13	few	TRBV6-2/TRBV6-3	CASGQVRDQPQHF
TRBD2	TRBJ2-3	15	few	TRBV7-3	CASSPGGAGTDTQYF
.	TRBJ1-4	12	many	TRBV4-2	CASCQGGEKLFF
.	TRBJ2-3	15	few	TRBV7-2	CASSPRAVSRDTQYF
TRBD1	TRBJ2-7	16	.	TRBV3-1	CASSPQPGQGIDEQYF
TRBD2	TRBJ2-3	16	few	TRBV20-1	CSARDQAGADTDTQYF
TRBD2	TRBJ2-3	13	.	TRBV10-3	CAISDGGADTQYF
.	TRBJ2-2	16	many	TRBV7-3	CASSLLQGSNTGELFF
.	TRBJ2-7	15	few	TRBV7-2	CASSRRDRPTGEQYF
TRBD1	TRBJ1-1	14	.	TRBV5-5	CASSFQGVYTEAFF
.	TRBJ1-1	14	few	TRBV5-1	CASSPAGFDTEAFF
TRBD1	TRBJ1-6	15	.	TRBV9	CASSVGQGANSPLHF
.	TRBJ2-1	15	.	TRBV4-1	CASSQEAQTYNEQFF
.	TRBJ2-4	13	few	TRBV7-9	CASSLWGTDIQYF
TRBD1	TRBJ1-1	18	.	TRBV4-1	CASSRLGGQGGPNTEAFF
TRBD1	TRBJ2-1	13	many	TRBV5-1	CASRFRGYNEQFF
TRBD1	TRBJ2-7	16	.	TRBV4-2	CASSQVSGTGVYEQYF
TRBD1	TRBJ2-3	16	once	TRBV10-3	CAIRAPGQGASDTQYF
TRBD2	TRBJ2-1	15	.	TRBV12-3/TRBV12-4	CASSLAAGDVNEQFF
.	TRBJ1-4	13	few	TRBV28	CAIQDSRSEKLFF
.	TRBJ1-3	14	.	TRBV5-1	CASRPQGSGNTIYF
.	TRBJ2-7	13	few	TRBV20-1	CSARDNRFGEQYF
.	TRBJ2-2	14	.	TRBV3-1	CASSPEGGTGELFF